This section outlines one T cell receptor (beta chain) sequence together with its context. Among Cohort 3 donors, those recovered had two negative PCRs, clearance, or symptom resolution. The repertoire was sequenced with immunoSEQ multiplex PCR; TCRdb's copy has only in-frame clones and lacks some. The profile shows 140,000 to 150,000 clones, roughly 90% of them singletons. The data belong to a study of blood T cell repertoires in COVID-19. Study information: COVID-19 samples collected from the United States, Italy and Spain covered acute and convalescent phases. The analysed material was cDNA or gDNA that came from T cells, B-cell-depleted T cells, or PBMCs.

The sample was PBMCs or T cells enriched from blood (not recorded which). The source is a man aged 45-60 years who had recovered from COVID-19.

Written as DNA, the CDR3 is TGTGCCAGCAGAGCCGGGACAGCTGAAGCTTTCTTT. Residues: CASRAGTAEAFF. This chain connects TRBV12-3 or TRBV12-4 to TRBJ1-1; 7 bases line up with TRBD1. The CDR3 totals 12 residues. J lost 6 bases, V lost 6 bases, and 4 bases had no gene match.